The TCR beta chain under discussion was sequenced for a study of prognosis after radiotherapy for stage I lung cancer. Genomic DNA was the source, and TCR beta CDR3 was amplified from it by two-round multiplex PCR. First-round PCR, the initial amplification, used primers specific to each TRBV and TRBJ gene. From the multiplex PCR reads, TCRdb called clonotypes with MiXCR, one entry per CDR3 protein. Here the sample spans some 60,000 distinct CDR3 sequences, 26% being singletons. Study-wide results and caveats: Post-treatment Shannon entropy following stereotactic body radiation therapy was lower among patients who developed distant metastases.

Comments on this clonotype: Its antigen is not known. One end of the junction varies from germline; a read error may be responsible.

The germline gives CDR1 SGHDT, CDR2 YYEEEE. The CDR3 length is 17 residues. The rearrangement links TRBV5-6 to TRBJ1-1; 8 positions agree with TRBD1. Specimen: PBMCs, collected before or after stereotactic body radiation therapy (not recorded which). This sequence was found in a donor over 45 with non-small cell lung cancer. The CDR3 is CASSLPGQGTMNTEPFF. In DNA, the CDR3 is TGTGCCAGCAGCCTACCAGGACAGGGTACCATGAACACTGAACCTTTCTTT.